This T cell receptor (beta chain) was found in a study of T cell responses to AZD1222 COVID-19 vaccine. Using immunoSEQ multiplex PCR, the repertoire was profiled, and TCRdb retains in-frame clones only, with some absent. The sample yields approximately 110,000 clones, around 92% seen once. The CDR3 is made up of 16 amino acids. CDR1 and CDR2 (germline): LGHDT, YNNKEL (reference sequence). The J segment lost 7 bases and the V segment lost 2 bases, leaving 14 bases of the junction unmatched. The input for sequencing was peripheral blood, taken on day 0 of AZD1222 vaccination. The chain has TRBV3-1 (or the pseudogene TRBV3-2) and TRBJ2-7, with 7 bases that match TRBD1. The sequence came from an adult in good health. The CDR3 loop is CASSQRVGRGLGEQYF. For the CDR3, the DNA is TGTGCCAGCAGCCAAAGAGTTGGAAGGGGGCTGGGAGAGCAGTACTTC.